These T cell receptor beta chains were read from a single sample in a study of cytomegalovirus exposure and HLA in healthy donors. The data were produced by immunoSEQ multiplex PCR, yet TCRdb's version contains in-frame clones alone and is incomplete. This sample has 150,000 or so clones, with 70% to 85% found just once. What was sequenced was PBMCs. Source of these receptors: a man aged 25 to 45 in good health and CMV-seropositive. The CDR3 runs from the conserved cysteine through the conserved F or W. The order of the fields is CDR3 length, V gene, J gene, clone size, D gene, CDR3 DNA, CDR3 protein. The D gene is left open where the match is weak. Only part of the rows carry a size: once, few, many, or a class if the clone is expanded.

cdr3_length: 13
v_call: TRBV19
j_call: TRBJ2-1
clone_size: NA
d_call: TRBD2
cdr3_nt: TGTGCCAGTAGGGCTAGCGGCTACAATGAGCAGTTCTTC
cdr3_aa: CASRASGYNEQFF

cdr3_length: 16
v_call: TRBV6-5
j_call: TRBJ2-7
clone_size: NA
d_call: NA
cdr3_nt: TGTGCCAGCAGTTACTCGGAAGAAGCGTTCTCCTACGAGCAGTACTTC
cdr3_aa: CASSYSEEAFSYEQYF

cdr3_length: 19
v_call: TRBV18
j_call: TRBJ1-6
clone_size: NA
d_call: TRBD1
cdr3_nt: TGTGCCAGCTCACTAAACGTACCGACAGGGCCATCTAGGGCTTCACCCCTCCACTTT
cdr3_aa: CASSLNVPTGPSRASPLHF

cdr3_length: 14
v_call: TRBV5-1
j_call: TRBJ2-3
clone_size: NA
d_call: NA
cdr3_nt: TGCGCCAGCAGCTTGGGGGGGGTTGGAGATACGCAGTATTTT
cdr3_aa: CASSLGGVGDTQYF

cdr3_length: 15
v_call: TRBV7-3
j_call: TRBJ2-2
clone_size: NA
d_call: TRBD1
cdr3_nt: TGTGCCAGCAGCTCACAGGGGGCTGGGACCGGGGAGCTGTTTTTT
cdr3_aa: CASSSQGAGTGELFF

cdr3_length: 16
v_call: TRBV19
j_call: TRBJ1-2
clone_size: NA
d_call: NA
cdr3_nt: TGTGCCAGTAGTCATATAGGCCCAGGGAAGGACTATGGCTACACCTTC
cdr3_aa: CASSHIGPGKDYGYTF

cdr3_length: 14
v_call: TRBV2
j_call: TRBJ1-5
clone_size: once
d_call: NA
cdr3_nt: TGTGCCAGCAGTGAAGCGACGGGGGATCAGCCCCAGCATTTT
cdr3_aa: CASSEATGDQPQHF

cdr3_length: 14
v_call: TRBV6-5
j_call: TRBJ2-7
clone_size: NA
d_call: NA
cdr3_nt: TGTGCCAGCAGTGAACCGGGGATGAGCTACGAGCAGTACTTC
cdr3_aa: CASSEPGMSYEQYF

cdr3_length: 15
v_call: TRBV7-7
j_call: TRBJ1-4
clone_size: NA
d_call: TRBD1
cdr3_nt: TGTGCTAGCAGCAAAACGGGACAGGGGGATGAAAAACTGTTTTTT
cdr3_aa: CASSKTGQGDEKLFF

cdr3_length: 16
v_call: TRBV7-9
j_call: TRBJ2-1
clone_size: NA
d_call: TRBD2
cdr3_nt: TGTGCCAGCAGCCCGCGGACTAGCGGTCCGGGGGATGAGCAGTTCTTC
cdr3_aa: CASSPRTSGPGDEQFF

cdr3_length: 16
v_call: TRBV15
j_call: TRBJ2-1
clone_size: NA
d_call: NA
cdr3_nt: TGTGCCACCTCCCCCGGGATGGGAGATTACTACAATGAGCAGTTCTTC
cdr3_aa: CATSPGMGDYYNEQFF

cdr3_length: 15
v_call: TRBV28
j_call: TRBJ1-4
clone_size: NA
d_call: NA
cdr3_nt: TGTGCCAGCAGTTTGGGTGGCAGGGGAGATGAAAAACTGTTTTTT
cdr3_aa: CASSLGGRGDEKLFF

cdr3_length: 17
v_call: TRBV7-9
j_call: TRBJ2-7
clone_size: NA
d_call: TRBD2
cdr3_nt: TGTTCCAGCAGCTTAGAGTCAGGTAGCGGGAAAAGGGACGAGCAGTACTTC
cdr3_aa: CSSSLESGSGKRDEQYF

cdr3_length: 13
v_call: TRBV7-6
j_call: TRBJ2-7
clone_size: NA
d_call: NA
cdr3_nt: TGTGCCAGCAGCTTAAACAGGGCTTACGAGCAGTACTTC
cdr3_aa: CASSLNRAYEQYF

cdr3_length: 14
v_call: TRBV2
j_call: TRBJ2-7
clone_size: NA
d_call: TRBD1
cdr3_nt: TGTGCCAGCAGGGGGACAGGGGGAACCTACGAGCAGTACTTC
cdr3_aa: CASRGTGGTYEQYF

cdr3_length: 17
v_call: TRBV27
j_call: TRBJ2-1
clone_size: NA
d_call: TRBD1
cdr3_nt: TGTGCCAGCAGTGATCCCCTGGGACAGGGGAACTACAATGAGCAGTTCTTC
cdr3_aa: CASSDPLGQGNYNEQFF

cdr3_length: 15
v_call: TRBV7-2
j_call: TRBJ2-2
clone_size: NA
d_call: NA
cdr3_nt: TGTGCCAGCAGCTTACAGGGTCCGGGGGCCGGGGAGCTGTTTTTT
cdr3_aa: CASSLQGPGAGELFF

cdr3_length: 14
v_call: TRBV2
j_call: TRBJ2-5
clone_size: NA
d_call: TRBD2
cdr3_nt: TGTGCCAGCAGTGGACTAGCGGGGCAAGAGACCCAGTACTTC
cdr3_aa: CASSGLAGQETQYF

cdr3_length: 15
v_call: TRBV9
j_call: TRBJ2-7
clone_size: NA
d_call: TRBD1
cdr3_nt: TGTGCCAGCAGCGCGGCTACAGGGGGCCCCTACGAGCAGTACTTC
cdr3_aa: CASSAATGGPYEQYF

cdr3_length: 12
v_call: TRBV5-6
j_call: TRBJ1-2
clone_size: many
d_call: NA
cdr3_nt: TGTGCCAGCAGCTGGCCAGGATATGGCTACACCTTC
cdr3_aa: CASSWPGYGYTF

cdr3_length: 11
v_call: TRBV28
j_call: TRBJ2-1
clone_size: NA
d_call: NA
cdr3_nt: TGTGCCAGCAGACGAGGGCATGAGCAGTTCTTC
cdr3_aa: CASRRGHEQFF

cdr3_length: 12
v_call: TRBV28
j_call: TRBJ1-5
clone_size: NA
d_call: NA
cdr3_nt: TGTGCCAGCAGCCGGACAAATCAGCCCCAGCATTTT
cdr3_aa: CASSRTNQPQHF

cdr3_length: 18
v_call: TRBV19
j_call: TRBJ2-3
clone_size: NA
d_call: TRBD2
cdr3_nt: TGTGCCAGTAGTATTGGGTTTGTTGGCGGGAGTGAGACAGATACGCAGTATTTT
cdr3_aa: CASSIGFVGGSETDTQYF

cdr3_length: 11
v_call: TRBV28
j_call: TRBJ2-3
clone_size: NA
d_call: NA
cdr3_nt: TGTGCCAGCAGGGCAGGGCGGACGCAGTATTTT
cdr3_aa: CASRAGRTQYF

cdr3_length: 15
v_call: TRBV6-6
j_call: TRBJ2-2
clone_size: NA
d_call: TRBD1
cdr3_nt: TGTGCCAGCAGTAGACAGGGTACGAACACCGGGGAGCTGTTTTTT
cdr3_aa: CASSRQGTNTGELFF

cdr3_length: 15
v_call: TRBV6-1
j_call: TRBJ2-5
clone_size: NA
d_call: TRBD2
cdr3_nt: TGTGCCAGCAGTGGACAAGCGGGGGCGGGGGAGACCCAGTACTTC
cdr3_aa: CASSGQAGAGETQYF

cdr3_length: 14
v_call: TRBV27
j_call: TRBJ2-2
clone_size: NA
d_call: TRBD2
cdr3_nt: TGTGCCAGCAACCTAGCGGGAGACACCGGGGAGCTGTTTTTT
cdr3_aa: CASNLAGDTGELFF

cdr3_length: 16
v_call: TRBV9
j_call: TRBJ2-1
clone_size: NA
d_call: TRBD2
cdr3_nt: TGTGCCAGCAGCAGGACTAGCGGGGGGGCCCCCGATGAGCAGTTCTTC
cdr3_aa: CASSRTSGGAPDEQFF

cdr3_length: 14
v_call: TRBV5-4
j_call: TRBJ2-3
clone_size: NA
d_call: TRBD2
cdr3_nt: TGTGCCAGCAGAACCGGGACTAGGGGGGATACGCAGTATTTT
cdr3_aa: CASRTGTRGDTQYF

cdr3_length: 15
v_call: TRBV7-6
j_call: TRBJ2-3
clone_size: NA
d_call: NA
cdr3_nt: TGTGCCAGCAGCTTAGGAGGGATAAGCGGGGATACGCAGTATTTT
cdr3_aa: CASSLGGISGDTQYF

cdr3_length: 15
v_call: TRBV28
j_call: TRBJ1-2
clone_size: NA
d_call: TRBD1
cdr3_nt: TGTGCCAGCAGTTCGCCGGACAGGGGCGTGGAGGGCTACACCTTC
cdr3_aa: CASSSPDRGVEGYTF

cdr3_length: 12
v_call: TRBV5-1
j_call: TRBJ2-7
clone_size: NA
d_call: NA
cdr3_nt: TGCGCCAGCAGTCTTAGCTCCTACGAGCAGTACTTC
cdr3_aa: CASSLSSYEQYF

cdr3_length: 16
v_call: TRBV11-3
j_call: TRBJ2-1
clone_size: NA
d_call: TRBD2
cdr3_nt: TGTGCCAGCAGCTTGCACTTCGGGACTAGCTACAATGAGCAGTTCTTC
cdr3_aa: CASSLHFGTSYNEQFF

cdr3_length: 14
v_call: TRBV10-3
j_call: TRBJ2-7
clone_size: NA
d_call: NA
cdr3_nt: TGTGCCATAAGTATCGGAGGTGGAAGGGACGAGCAGTACTTC
cdr3_aa: CAISIGGGRDEQYF

cdr3_length: 14
v_call: TRBV18
j_call: TRBJ1-5
clone_size: few
d_call: NA
cdr3_nt: TGTGCCAGCTCACCTGGAGGACAGAATCAGCCCCAGCATTTT
cdr3_aa: CASSPGGQNQPQHF

cdr3_length: 15
v_call: TRBV6-1
j_call: TRBJ2-3
clone_size: many
d_call: TRBD2
cdr3_nt: TGTGCCAGCTTGCGGACTAGCGGGGGCGGGGATACGCAGTATTTT
cdr3_aa: CASLRTSGGGDTQYF

cdr3_length: 18
v_call: TRBV19
j_call: TRBJ2-5
clone_size: NA
d_call: TRBD2
cdr3_nt: TGTGCCAGTACCCCTCGGGCCGAACTAGCGGGGGGGCTGGAGACCCAGTACTTC
cdr3_aa: CASTPRAELAGGLETQYF

cdr3_length: 13
v_call: TRBV2
j_call: TRBJ1-1
clone_size: NA
d_call: TRBD1
cdr3_nt: TGTGCCAGCAGTGACGGACAGGGCACTGAAGCTTTCTTT
cdr3_aa: CASSDGQGTEAFF

cdr3_length: 15
v_call: TRBV28
j_call: TRBJ1-5
clone_size: many
d_call: TRBD1
cdr3_nt: TGTGCCAGCCTAGGCCCAGGGGGCGTCGGTCAGCCCCAGCATTTT
cdr3_aa: CASLGPGGVGQPQHF

cdr3_length: 15
v_call: TRBV19
j_call: TRBJ1-5
clone_size: NA
d_call: TRBD1
cdr3_nt: TGTGCCAGTAGTATAGGGACAGGGGTTGGACAGCCCCAGCATTTT
cdr3_aa: CASSIGTGVGQPQHF